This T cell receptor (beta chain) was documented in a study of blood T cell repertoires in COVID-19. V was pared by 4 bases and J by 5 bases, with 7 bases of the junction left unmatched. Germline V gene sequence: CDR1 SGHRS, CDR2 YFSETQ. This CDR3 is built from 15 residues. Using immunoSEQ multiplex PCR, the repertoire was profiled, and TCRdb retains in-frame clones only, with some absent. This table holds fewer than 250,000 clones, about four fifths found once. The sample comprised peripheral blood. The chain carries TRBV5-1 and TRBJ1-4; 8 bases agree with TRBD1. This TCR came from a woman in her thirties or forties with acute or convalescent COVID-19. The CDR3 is CASSQQGDRNEKLFF. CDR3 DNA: TGCGCCAGCAGCCAACAGGGGGATAGAAATGAAAAACTGTTTTTT. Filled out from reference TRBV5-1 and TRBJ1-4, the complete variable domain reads KAGVTQTPRYLIKTRGQQVTLSCSPISGHRSVSWYQQTPGQGLQFLFEYFSETQRNKGNFPGRFSGRQFSNSRSEMNVSTLELGDSALYLCASSQQGDRNEKLFFGSGTQLSVL.